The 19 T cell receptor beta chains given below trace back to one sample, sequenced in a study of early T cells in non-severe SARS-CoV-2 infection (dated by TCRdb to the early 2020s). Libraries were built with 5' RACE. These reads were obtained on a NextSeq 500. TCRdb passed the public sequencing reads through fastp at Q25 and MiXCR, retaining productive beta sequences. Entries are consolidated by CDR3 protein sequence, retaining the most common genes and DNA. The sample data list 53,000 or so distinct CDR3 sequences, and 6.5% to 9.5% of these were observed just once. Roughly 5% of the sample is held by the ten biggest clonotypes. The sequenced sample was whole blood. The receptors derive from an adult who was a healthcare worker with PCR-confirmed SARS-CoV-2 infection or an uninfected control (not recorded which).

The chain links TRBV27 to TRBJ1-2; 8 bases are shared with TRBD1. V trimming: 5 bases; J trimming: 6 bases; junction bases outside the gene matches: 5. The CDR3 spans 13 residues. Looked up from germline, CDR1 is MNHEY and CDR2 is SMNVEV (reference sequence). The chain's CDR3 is CASSPRTGHGYTF. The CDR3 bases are TGTGCCAGCAGTCCCCGGACAGGGCATGGCTACACCTTC.

The DNA of the CDR3 is TGCAGTGCCAGGGACAACTCCTATAATTCACCCCTCCACTTT. It is translated as CSARDNSYNSPLHF. The V and J genes are TRBV20-1 and TRBJ1-6; TRBD1 is a possible D gene (6 bases). V was shortened by 6 bases and J by 0 bases, with 9 bases between the two germline ends. The CDR3 length is 14 residues. Germline V gene data show CDR1 as DFQATT and CDR2 as SNEGSKA (reference sequence).

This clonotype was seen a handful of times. CDR3: CSASRASGANVLTF. For the CDR3, the DNA is TGCAGTGCTAGTAGGGCCTCTGGGGCCAACGTCCTGACTTTC. The chain employs TRBV20-1 and TRBJ2-6; D is unresolved. V lost 3 bases and J lost 0, with 6 bases in between. The CDR3 is 14 amino acids. CDR1 is DFQATT, CDR2 SNEGSKA, per germline (reference sequence).

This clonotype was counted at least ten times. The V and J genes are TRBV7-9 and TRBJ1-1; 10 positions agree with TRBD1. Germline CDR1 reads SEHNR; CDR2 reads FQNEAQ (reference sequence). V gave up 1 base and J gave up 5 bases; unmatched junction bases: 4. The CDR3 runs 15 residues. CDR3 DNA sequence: TGTGCCAGCAGCTTAGTCCGGACAGGGGGAACTGAAGCTTTCTTT. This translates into CASSLVRTGGTEAFF. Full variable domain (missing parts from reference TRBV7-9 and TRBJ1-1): DTGVSQNPRHKITKRGQNVTFRCDPISEHNRLYWYRQTLGQGPEFLTYFQNEAQLEKSRLLSDRFSAERPKGSFSTLEIQRTEQGDSAMYLCASSLVRTGGTEAFFGQGTRLTVV.

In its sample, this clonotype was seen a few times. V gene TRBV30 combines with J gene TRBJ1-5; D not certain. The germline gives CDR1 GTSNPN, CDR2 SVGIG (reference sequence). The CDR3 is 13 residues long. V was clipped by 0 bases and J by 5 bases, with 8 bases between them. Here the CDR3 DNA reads TGTGCCTGGAGTGTTGGGCACGATCAGCCCCAGCATTTT. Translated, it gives CAWSVGHDQPQHF.

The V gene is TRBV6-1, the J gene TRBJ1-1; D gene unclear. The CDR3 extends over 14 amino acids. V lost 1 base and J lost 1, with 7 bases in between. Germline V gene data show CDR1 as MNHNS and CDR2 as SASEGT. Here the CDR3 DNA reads TGTGCCAGCAGTGAAGGTACCCAGAACACTGAAGCTTTCTTT. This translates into CASSEGTQNTEAFF.

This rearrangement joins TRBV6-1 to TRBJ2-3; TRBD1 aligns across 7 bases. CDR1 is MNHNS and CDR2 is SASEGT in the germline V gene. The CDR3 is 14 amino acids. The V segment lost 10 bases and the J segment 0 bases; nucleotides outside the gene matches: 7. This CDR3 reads CATVRGLSTDTQYF. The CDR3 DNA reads TGTGCCACCGTGAGGGGGCTGAGCACAGATACGCAGTATTTT.

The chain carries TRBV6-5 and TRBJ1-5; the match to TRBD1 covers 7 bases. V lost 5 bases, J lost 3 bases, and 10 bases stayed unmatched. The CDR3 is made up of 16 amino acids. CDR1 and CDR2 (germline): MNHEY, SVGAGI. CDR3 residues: CASSTFRQGSNQPQHF. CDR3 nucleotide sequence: TGTGCCAGCAGTACCTTCCGACAGGGCTCCAATCAGCCCCAGCATTTT.

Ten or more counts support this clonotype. CDR3 sequence (DNA): TGTGCCAGCAGACAGGGATTGAACACTGAAGCTTTCTTT. Translated, it gives CASRQGLNTEAFF. The V and J genes are TRBV6-6 and TRBJ1-1; D might be TRBD1 (6 bases). V was trimmed by 6 bases and J by 0 bases, leaving 8 bases between them. The V gene's germline CDR1 is MNHNY and CDR2 SVGAGI (reference sequence). This CDR3 region has 13 residues.

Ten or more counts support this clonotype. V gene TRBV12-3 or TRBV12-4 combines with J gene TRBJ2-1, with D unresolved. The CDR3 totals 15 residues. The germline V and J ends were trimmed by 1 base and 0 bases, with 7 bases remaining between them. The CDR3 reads CASSLELLSYNEQFF. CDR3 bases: TGTGCCAGCAGTTTAGAACTGCTCTCCTACAATGAGCAGTTCTTC.

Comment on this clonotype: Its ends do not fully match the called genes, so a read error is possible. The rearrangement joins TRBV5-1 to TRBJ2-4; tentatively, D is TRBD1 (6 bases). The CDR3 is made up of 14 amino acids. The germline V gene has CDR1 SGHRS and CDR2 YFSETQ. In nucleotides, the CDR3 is TGCGCCAGTAGCTTAGAGCTAGGGGGAAACATTCAGTACTTC. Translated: CASSLELGGNIQYF.

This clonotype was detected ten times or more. Written as DNA, the CDR3 is TGTGCCACCAGAATTCAACCGGGACAGGATCTCTACGAGCAGTACTTC. Translating gives CATRIQPGQDLYEQYF. V and J are TRBV24-1 and TRBJ2-7; 8 bases fit TRBD1. The CDR3 contains 16 residues. Losses at the gene ends were 7 bases for V and 3 bases for J; bases not matched to a gene: 13. Germline V lookup: CDR1 KGHDR, CDR2 SFDVKD.

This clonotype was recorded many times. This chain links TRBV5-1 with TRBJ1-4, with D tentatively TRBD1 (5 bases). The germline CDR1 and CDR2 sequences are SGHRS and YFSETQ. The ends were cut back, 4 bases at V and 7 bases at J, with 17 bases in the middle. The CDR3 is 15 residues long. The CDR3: CASSRDGIAREKLFF. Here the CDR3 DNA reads TGCGCCAGCAGCCGGGACGGCATTGCCCGTGAAAAACTGTTTTTT.

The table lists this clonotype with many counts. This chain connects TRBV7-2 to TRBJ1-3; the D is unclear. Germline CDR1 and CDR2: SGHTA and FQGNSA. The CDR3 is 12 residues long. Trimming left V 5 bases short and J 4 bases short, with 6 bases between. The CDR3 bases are TGTGCCAGCAGCCCTCCGGGAAACACCATATATTTT. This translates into CASSPPGNTIYF. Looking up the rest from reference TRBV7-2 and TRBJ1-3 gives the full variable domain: GAGVSQSPSNKVTEKGKDVELRCDPISGHTALYWYRQSLGQGLEFLIYFQGNSAPDKSGLPSDRFSAERTGGSVSTLTIQRTQQEDSAVYLCASSPPGNTIYFGEGSWLTVV.

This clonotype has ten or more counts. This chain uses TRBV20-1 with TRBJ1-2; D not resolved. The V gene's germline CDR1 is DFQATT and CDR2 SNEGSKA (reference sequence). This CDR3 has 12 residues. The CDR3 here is CSHRLQSYGYTF. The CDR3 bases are TGCAGCCACAGACTACAATCCTATGGCTACACCTTC.

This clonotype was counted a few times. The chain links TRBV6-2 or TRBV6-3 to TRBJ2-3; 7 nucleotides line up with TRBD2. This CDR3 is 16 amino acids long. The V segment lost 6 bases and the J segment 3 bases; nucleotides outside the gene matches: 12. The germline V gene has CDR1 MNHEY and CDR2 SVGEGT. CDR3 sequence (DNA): TGTGCCAGCAGCCCCGCCGGACTAGGTTCAACAGATACGCAGTATTTT. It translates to CASSPAGLGSTDTQYF.

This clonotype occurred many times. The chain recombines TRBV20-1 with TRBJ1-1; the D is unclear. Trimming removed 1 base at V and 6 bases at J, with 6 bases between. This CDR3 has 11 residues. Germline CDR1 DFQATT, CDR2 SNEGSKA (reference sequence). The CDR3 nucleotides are TGCAGTGCTAGAGTGGGGTCTGAAGCTTTCTTT. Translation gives CSARVGSEAFF.

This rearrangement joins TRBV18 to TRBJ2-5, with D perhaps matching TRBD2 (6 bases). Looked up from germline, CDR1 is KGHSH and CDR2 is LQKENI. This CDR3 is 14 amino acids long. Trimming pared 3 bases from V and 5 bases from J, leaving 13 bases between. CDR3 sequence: CASSPGGAGETQYF. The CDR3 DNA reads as TGTGCCAGCTCACCTGGAGGTGCGGGGGAGACCCAGTACTTC.

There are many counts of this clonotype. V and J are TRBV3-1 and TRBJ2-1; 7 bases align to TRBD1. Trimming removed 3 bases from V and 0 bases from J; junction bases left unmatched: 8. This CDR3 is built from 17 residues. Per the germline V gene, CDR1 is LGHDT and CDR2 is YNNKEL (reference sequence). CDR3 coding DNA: TGTGCCAGCAGCCATTCCCCAGGGGGTAGCTCCTACAATGAGCAGTTCTTC. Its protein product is CASSHSPGGSSYNEQFF.